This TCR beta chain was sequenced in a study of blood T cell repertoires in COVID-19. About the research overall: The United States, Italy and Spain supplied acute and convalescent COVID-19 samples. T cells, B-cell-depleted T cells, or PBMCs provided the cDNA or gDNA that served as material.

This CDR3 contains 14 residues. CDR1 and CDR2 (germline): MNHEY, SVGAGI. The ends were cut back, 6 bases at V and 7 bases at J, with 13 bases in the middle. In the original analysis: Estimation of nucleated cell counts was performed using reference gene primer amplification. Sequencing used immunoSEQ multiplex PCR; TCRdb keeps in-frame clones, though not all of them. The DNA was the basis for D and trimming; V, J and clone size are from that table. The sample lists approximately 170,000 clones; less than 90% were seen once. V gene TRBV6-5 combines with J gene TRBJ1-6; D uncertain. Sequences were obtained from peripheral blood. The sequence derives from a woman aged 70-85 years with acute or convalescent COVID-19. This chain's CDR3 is CASSHPEGNSPLHF. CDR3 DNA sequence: TGTGCCAGCAGCCACCCTGAGGGAAATTCACCCCTCCACTTT.